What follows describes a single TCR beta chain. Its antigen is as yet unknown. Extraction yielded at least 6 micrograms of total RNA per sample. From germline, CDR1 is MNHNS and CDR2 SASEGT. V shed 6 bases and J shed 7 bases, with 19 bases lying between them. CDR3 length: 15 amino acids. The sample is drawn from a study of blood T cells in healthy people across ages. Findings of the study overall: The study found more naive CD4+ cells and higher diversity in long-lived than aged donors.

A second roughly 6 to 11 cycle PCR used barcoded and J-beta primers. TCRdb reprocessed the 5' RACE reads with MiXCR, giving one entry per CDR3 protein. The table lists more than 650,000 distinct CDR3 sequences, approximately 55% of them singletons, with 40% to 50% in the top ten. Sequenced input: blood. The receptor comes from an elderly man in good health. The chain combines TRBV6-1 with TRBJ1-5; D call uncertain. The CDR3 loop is CASSLGVLSGQPQHF. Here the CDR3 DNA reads TGTGCCAGCAGCCTTGGGGTCCTCTCCGGGCAGCCCCAGCATTTT.